The T cell receptor (beta chain) described here comes from a study of Ad26.COV2.S vaccination and SARS-CoV-2 variants. This table comes from immunoSEQ multiplex PCR, and its TCRdb copy is limited to in-frame clones, with some not included. The table has under 400,000 clones, 87% seen once; the top ten hold about 3%. Per germline, CDR1 SGHRS and CDR2 YFSETQ. The germline V and J ends were trimmed by 3 bases and 5 bases, with 14 bases remaining between them. The CDR3 is 14 residues long. This sample's treatment: approximately 18 received Ad26.COV2.S at low or high dose, single or two shots; about five received placebo; per-sample allocation not given. Samples were taken on day 63 after the first vaccine or placebo injection.

The rearrangement links TRBV5-1 to TRBJ1-1; D ambiguous. The receptor's source is a person aged 18-60 years who received the Ad26.COV2.S COVID-19 vaccine or a placebo. Sequencing used peripheral blood, obtained in a trial of Ad26.COV2.S vaccine versus placebo. CDR3 protein: CASSSEGGPTEAFF. CDR3 in DNA: TGCGCCAGCAGCTCCGAAGGTGGACCAACTGAAGCTTTCTTT.